Following are 15 T cell receptor beta chains from one sample sequenced in a study of blood T cell repertoires in COVID-19 (TCRdb year 2020). Library creation used the immunoSEQ multiplex PCR assay. Drawn from immuneACCESS, this table holds only the in-frame rearrangements with V and J called that TCRdb kept. Clones are partly lost; checked studies trace under half to an unresolved V gene and leave the rest unexplained. The sample table lists some 380,000 clones, nearly 90% of them with a count of one. The ten largest clones capture 6.5% of the sample. Sequencing was carried out using peripheral blood. All receptors derive from a man in his late teens or twenties with active or convalescent COVID-19.

The chain has TRBV28 and TRBJ2-7; D remains unclear. The assigned J gene may be wrong: the sequence end matches TRBJ2-5 better. The CDR3 extends over 12 amino acids. From germline, CDR1 is MDHEN and CDR2 SYDVKM. The CDR3 is CASSSSVETQYF. Written as DNA, the CDR3 is TGTGCCAGCAGTTCCTCTGTGGAGACCCAGTACTTC.

The chain combines TRBV20-1 with TRBJ2-5; D ambiguous. Trimming shortened V by 3 bases and J by 2 bases, and 7 bases separated the two germline ends. The CDR3 length is 12 residues. Germline lookup yields CDR1 DFQATT and CDR2 SNEGSKA (reference sequence). CDR3 sequence: CSASSRQETQYF. The CDR3 DNA reads TGCAGTGCTAGTTCGAGACAAGAGACCCAGTACTTC.

This chain links TRBV19 with TRBJ2-1; 10 bases agree with TRBD1. Germline CDR1 reads LNHDA; CDR2 reads SQIVND (reference sequence). The CDR3 is 13 amino acids. J lost 6 bases, V lost 10 bases, and 6 bases had no gene match. The CDR3 DNA is TGTGCCACCCGGGACAGGGGTTTCAATGAGCAGTTCTTC. This sequence encodes CATRDRGFNEQFF.

The chain has TRBV4-3 and TRBJ1-4; D possibly corresponds to TRBD1 (5 bases). Per the germline V gene, CDR1 is LGHNA and CDR2 is YSLEER. Trimming removed 0 bases from V and 6 bases from J, with 8 bases in between. The CDR3 contains 14 residues. The CDR3 here is CASSQDKGDEKLFF. The CDR3 DNA is TGCGCCAGCAGCCAAGATAAAGGGGATGAAAAACTGTTTTTT.

The V call is TRBV4-1, the J call TRBJ1-3; D not certain. V dropped 1 base and J dropped 0 bases, with 7 bases sitting between them. The germline CDR1 and CDR2 sequences are MGHRA and YSYEKL. The CDR3 covers 15 residues. The chain's CDR3 is CASSQVSSSGNTIYF. Written as DNA, the CDR3 is TGCGCCAGCAGCCAAGTCTCCAGCTCTGGAAACACCATATATTTT.

The chain joins TRBV6-5 to TRBJ2-1, with 10 nucleotides matching TRBD2. The CDR3 sequence is 13 residues long. Germline CDR1 and CDR2: MNHEY and SVGAGI. The junction had 1 base not matched to a gene; V was cut back by 6 bases and J by 5 bases. The CDR3 reads CASRLAGDNEQFF. The CDR3 DNA is TGTGCCAGCAGGCTAGCGGGAGACAATGAGCAGTTCTTC.

J is TRBJ2-2 and V is TRBV28, with D possibly being TRBD2 (5 bases). The germline V gene has CDR1 MDHEN and CDR2 SYDVKM. CDR3 length: 15 residues. V lost 5 bases and J lost 4, with 14 bases in between. The CDR3 sequence is CASSTGGASTGELFF. Here the CDR3 DNA reads TGTGCCAGCAGTACCGGAGGAGCTAGCACCGGGGAGCTGTTTTTT.

V gene TRBV7-3 combines with J gene TRBJ1-1; TRBD1 aligns across 9 bases. CDR1 is SGHTA and CDR2 is FQGTGA in the germline V gene. The V and J ends lost 5 bases and 4 bases, in that order; junction bases with no gene match: 5. The CDR3 extends over 14 amino acids. The CDR3: CASSVGQGLTEAFF. The CDR3 DNA reads as TGTGCCAGCAGCGTGGGACAGGGCCTCACTGAAGCTTTCTTT.

V is TRBV9 and J is TRBJ1-5; 7 positions match TRBD1. With V trimmed by 3 bases and J by 6 bases, 6 bases remained unmatched. The CDR3 length is 14 residues. CDR1 is SGDLS and CDR2 is YYNGEE in the germline V gene. The CDR3 spells CASSAQGGRQPQHF. The CDR3 DNA is TGTGCCAGCAGCGCCCAGGGGGGTCGTCAGCCCCAGCATTTT. The whole variable domain, remainder taken from reference TRBV9 and TRBJ1-5, is DSGVTQTPKHLITATGQRVTLRCSPRSGDLSVYWYQQSLDQGLQFLIQYYNGEERAKGNILERFSAQQFPDLHSELNLSSLELGDSALYFCASSAQGGRQPQHFGDGTRLSIL.

The chain couples TRBV27 to TRBJ2-2; D ambiguous. This CDR3 region has 13 residues. The V end lost 0 bases, the J end lost 7 bases, and 6 bases lay between the germline ends. Germline V lookup: CDR1 MNHEY, CDR2 SMNVEV (reference sequence). CDR3 sequence: CASSLSQVGELFF. CDR3 DNA: TGTGCCAGCAGTTTATCGCAGGTCGGGGAGCTGTTTTTT.

This chain links TRBV11-2 with TRBJ2-7, with 9 nucleotides matching TRBD1. The CDR3 contains 14 residues. Germline V gene sequence: CDR1 SGHAT, CDR2 FQNNGV. Unmatched junction bases numbered 8, after V lost 5 bases and J lost 6 bases. CDR3 nucleotides: TGTGCCAGCAGCGCAGACAGGACAGGGGTCGAGCAGTACTTC. Protein sequence: CASSADRTGVEQYF.

This rearrangement joins TRBV6-5 to TRBJ2-7; a weak D match, TRBD2 (6 bases). Per the germline V gene, CDR1 is MNHEY and CDR2 is SVGAGI. The CDR3 consists of 13 residues. V shed 2 bases and J shed 4 bases, with 9 bases lying between them. In DNA, the CDR3 is TGTGCCAGCAGTTACAGGGCGGGGTACGAGCAGTACTTC. It encodes CASSYRAGYEQYF.

This chain joins TRBV5-6 and TRBJ1-1; D may be TRBD1 (5 bases). CDR3 size: 14 residues. CDR1 SGHDT and CDR2 YYEEEE come from the germline V gene. Deletions cut 0 bases from V and 3 bases from J, with 9 bases between. The CDR3 protein is CASSLVTAYTEAFF. In DNA, the CDR3 is TGTGCCAGCAGCTTGGTGACAGCTTACACTGAAGCTTTCTTT.

The rearrangement links TRBV6-5 to TRBJ2-2; unclear D gene. The CDR3 spans 12 residues. The germline V and J ends were trimmed by 6 bases and 7 bases, with 9 bases remaining between them. Germline V gene data show CDR1 as MNHEY and CDR2 as SVGAGI. CDR3 sequence reads: CASRNFYGELFF. The CDR3 DNA sequence: TGTGCCAGCAGGAACTTTTACGGGGAGCTGTTTTTT.

About this clone: At one boundary the junction diverges from the germline segment, which might be a read error. The chain couples TRBV10-3 to TRBJ2-1; 8 nucleotides agree with TRBD2. The CDR3 length is 14 residues. Germline CDR1 reads ENHRY; CDR2 reads SYGVKD. The CDR3 DNA reads as TGTACCATCAGGGCGCGGGAGGAGGACAATGAGCAGTTCTTC. Protein product: CTIRAREEDNEQFF.